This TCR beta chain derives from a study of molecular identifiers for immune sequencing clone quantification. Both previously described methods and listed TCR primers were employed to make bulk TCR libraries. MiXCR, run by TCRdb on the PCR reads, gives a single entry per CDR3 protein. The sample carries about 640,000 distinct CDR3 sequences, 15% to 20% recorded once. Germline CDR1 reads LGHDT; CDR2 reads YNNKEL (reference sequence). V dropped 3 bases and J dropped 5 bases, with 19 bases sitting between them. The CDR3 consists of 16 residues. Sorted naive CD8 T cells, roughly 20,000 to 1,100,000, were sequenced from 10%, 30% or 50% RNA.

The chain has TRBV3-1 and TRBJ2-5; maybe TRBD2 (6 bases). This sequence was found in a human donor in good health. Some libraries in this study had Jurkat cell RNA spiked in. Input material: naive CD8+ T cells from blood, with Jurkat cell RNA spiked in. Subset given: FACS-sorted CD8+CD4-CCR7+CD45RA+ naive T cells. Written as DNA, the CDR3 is TGTGCCAGCAGCCATCCTTCCGGGAGAGGGGTTGAGACCCAGTACTTC. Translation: CASSHPSGRGVETQYF.